This T cell receptor beta chain emerged from a study of shared clonotypes between healthy human individuals (dated by TCRdb to between 2020 and 2021). Regarding the study in general: A few men and two women, aged 18 to 49 years, made up the cohort. Blood TCR repertoires of a handful of healthy adults were deeply sequenced to estimate repertoire size and the extent of clonotype sharing between individuals. Libraries were prepared and TCR repertoires were sequenced by different laboratories using diverse techniques, in order to increase sequencing depth and limit assay-specific biases. Each donor's leukapheresis produced roughly between about 0.9 and 9.5 billion PBMCs.

Using the deep immunoSEQ assay, TCR CDR3 regions were amplified from genomic DNA by multiplex PCR. For each cell subset, the extracted genomic DNA was distributed evenly across all wells of several immunoSEQ 96-well plates, and each plate served as one replicate. Each replicate PCR for unsorted PBMC received roughly 300 ng genomic DNA, equal to 30,000 or so T cell genomes. Genomic DNA from unsorted PBMC was sequenced over ten immunoSEQ deep assay plates. Purified libraries were measured with a Qubit 3.0 fluorometer, size-checked on a Bioanalyzer 2100, and measured again with the KAPA Library Quantification kit. Every immunoSEQ 96-well plate was sequenced on a separate single-read 150-cycle Illumina NextSeq 550 flow cell. Concerning the study's data processing: Because the immunoSEQ output held only junctional sequences and lacked quality scores, the filtering could not match the filtering applied to full-length reads. To assign V/J genes and CDR3, sequences were annotated against IMGT germline references using PyIR, a Python wrapper for IgBLAST v1.9. Reads were removed for weak V/J assignments (E-value above 1e-6), missing CDR3, stop codons, out-of-frame junctions, or ambiguous translated residues. V3J clonotypes were defined as sequences sharing the same inferred V gene, J gene, and CDR3 amino acid sequence. The percentage overlap between two repertoires was calculated by dividing the number of shared unique clonotypes by the size of the smaller repertoire. Three approaches were used to assess repertoire richness: RTK rarefaction, the Chao1 estimator, and Recon v2.1 estimates of unobserved clonotypes. TCRdb's version of the immuneACCESS table is confined to in-frame rearrangements and falls short of the full clone set. An unresolved V gene accounts for under half of the shortfall where checked; the remainder is of unknown origin. Clone size and the V and J calls come from that table; the DNA yielded D and trimming. Present in this sample are nearly 500,000 clones, 76% of which were seen just once. 10% to 15% of the sample goes to the ten largest clones.

On this clone itself: There is no known antigen for this receptor. No base qualities exist here, and no much larger clone lies one base off it.

Donors were healthy HIV-negative adults with no recently reported acute infections or vaccinations. Every donor was a Caucasian adult living in Nashville, Tennessee, USA. For unsorted samples, 75 million to 90 million PBMCs were counted, and genomic DNA was extracted using the QIAamp DNA Blood Mini kit. Blood was obtained by leukapheresis, after which PBMCs were separated by Ficoll-Histopaque density gradient centrifugation and cryopreserved in liquid nitrogen vapor phase. Here is what the overall study found, with its caveats: Based on pairwise subsampling, the degree of clonotype sharing among donors was expected to be affected by sequencing depth. Only blood was sampled, and tissue TCR repertoires likely differ from those in blood. The genetic and exposure-history diversity represented was limited by the small number of donors.

The sequence was obtained from a woman in her thirties or forties in good health. Some clones in this sample may be carry-over from other donors' samples. Source material: PBMCs.

The DNA sequence reads TGTGCCAGCAGCTTAGGTGGTTTGGGGCAGGGGGCCGGTGGGACCCAGTACTTC. This sequence encodes CASSLGGLGQGAGGTQYF. Here the chain combines TRBV7-6 and TRBJ2-5; TRBD1 aligns with 8 central bases. CDR1 and CDR2 are drawn from the germline V gene: SGHVS, FNYEAQ. V has 1 base trimmed and J has 7 bases trimmed; junction bases matching no gene number 17. The CDR3 has 18 amino acids, counting the end cysteine and phenylalanine. Of all the DNA, just the CDR3 is kept, 54 bases in frame from base 1. Supplemented by the reference TRBV7-6 and TRBJ2-5 proteins around the CDR3, the complete variable domain is GAGVSQSPRYKVTKRGQDVALRCDPISGHVSLYWYRQALGQGPEFLTYFNYEAQQDKSGLPNDRFSAERPEGSISTLTIQRTEQRDSAMYRCASSLGGLGQGAGGTQYFGPGTRLLVL.